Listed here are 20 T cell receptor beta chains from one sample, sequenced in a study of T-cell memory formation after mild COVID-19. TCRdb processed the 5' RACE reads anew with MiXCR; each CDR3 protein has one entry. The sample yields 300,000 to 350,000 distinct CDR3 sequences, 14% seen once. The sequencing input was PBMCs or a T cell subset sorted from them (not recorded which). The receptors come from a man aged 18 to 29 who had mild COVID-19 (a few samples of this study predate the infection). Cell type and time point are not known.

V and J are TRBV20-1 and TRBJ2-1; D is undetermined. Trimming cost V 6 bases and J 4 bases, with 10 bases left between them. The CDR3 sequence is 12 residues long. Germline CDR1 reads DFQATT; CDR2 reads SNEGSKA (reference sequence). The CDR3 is CSATSTYNEQFF. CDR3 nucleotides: TGCAGTGCGACATCAACATACAATGAGCAGTTCTTC.

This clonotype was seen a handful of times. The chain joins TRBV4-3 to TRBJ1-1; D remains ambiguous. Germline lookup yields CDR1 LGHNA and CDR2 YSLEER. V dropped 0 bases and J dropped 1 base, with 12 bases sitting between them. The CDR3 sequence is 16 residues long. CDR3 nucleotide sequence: TGCGCCAGCAGCCAAGAAAAGACGGAGTCGAACACTGAAGCTTTCTTT. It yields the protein CASSQEKTESNTEAFF.

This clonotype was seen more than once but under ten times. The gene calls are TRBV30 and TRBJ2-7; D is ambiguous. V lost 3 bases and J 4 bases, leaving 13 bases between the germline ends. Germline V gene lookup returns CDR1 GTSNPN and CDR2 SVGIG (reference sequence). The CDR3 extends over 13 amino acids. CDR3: CAWSPGPGYEQYF. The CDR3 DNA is TGTGCCTGGAGCCCGGGCCCAGGATACGAGCAGTACTTC.

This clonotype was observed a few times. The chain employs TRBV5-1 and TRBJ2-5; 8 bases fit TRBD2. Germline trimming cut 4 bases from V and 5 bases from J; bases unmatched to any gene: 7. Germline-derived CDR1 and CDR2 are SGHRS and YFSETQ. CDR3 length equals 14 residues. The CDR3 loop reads CASSKGLGDETQYF. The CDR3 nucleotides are TGCGCCAGCAGCAAGGGACTAGGGGACGAGACCCAGTACTTC.

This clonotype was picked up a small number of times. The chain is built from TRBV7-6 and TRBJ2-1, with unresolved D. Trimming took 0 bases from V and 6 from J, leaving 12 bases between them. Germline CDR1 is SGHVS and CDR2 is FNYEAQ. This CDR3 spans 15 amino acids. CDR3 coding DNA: TGTGCCAGCAGCTTAGCCCCTACCTCGGGCAATGAGCAGTTCTTC. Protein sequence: CASSLAPTSGNEQFF.

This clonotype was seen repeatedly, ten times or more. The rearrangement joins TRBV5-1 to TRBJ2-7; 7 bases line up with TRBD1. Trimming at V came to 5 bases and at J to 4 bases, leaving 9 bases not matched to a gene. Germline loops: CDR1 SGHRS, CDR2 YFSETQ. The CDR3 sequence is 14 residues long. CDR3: CASRGLRGKYEQYF. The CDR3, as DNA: TGCGCCAGCAGAGGTCTCAGGGGGAAATACGAGCAGTACTTC.

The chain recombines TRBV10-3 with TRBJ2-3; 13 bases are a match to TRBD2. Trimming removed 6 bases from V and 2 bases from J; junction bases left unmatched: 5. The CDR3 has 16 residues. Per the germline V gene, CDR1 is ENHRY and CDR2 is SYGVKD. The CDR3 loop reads CAISRTSGGDTDTQYF. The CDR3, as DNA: TGTGCCATCAGCAGGACTAGCGGGGGAGACACAGATACGCAGTATTTT.

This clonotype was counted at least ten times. CDR3 coding DNA: TGTGCCAGCAGCCCGCAATCTACGAACACTGAAGCTTTCTTT. Its translation: CASSPQSTNTEAFF. This sequence joins TRBV7-3 and TRBJ1-1; no definite D call. The ends were cut back, 5 bases at V and 1 base at J, with 11 bases in the middle. Per the germline V gene, CDR1 is SGHTA and CDR2 is FQGTGA. The CDR3 has 14 amino acids.

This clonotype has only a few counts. The CDR3: CASSAWDRGIEAFF. The CDR3 DNA sequence: TGTGCCAGCAGTGCGTGGGACAGGGGTATTGAAGCTTTCTTT. V is TRBV6-1 and J is TRBJ1-1, with 10 bases matching TRBD1. The CDR3 has 14 amino acids. The trim removed 4 bases at V and 7 bases at J, leaving 6 bases unmatched. Per the germline V gene, CDR1 is MNHNS and CDR2 is SASEGT.

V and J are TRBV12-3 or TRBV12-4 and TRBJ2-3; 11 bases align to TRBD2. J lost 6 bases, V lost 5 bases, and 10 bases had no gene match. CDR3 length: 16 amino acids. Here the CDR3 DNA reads TGTGCCAGCAGTCGCGCCGGGACTAGCGGCCTTGATACGCAGTATTTT. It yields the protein CASSRAGTSGLDTQYF.

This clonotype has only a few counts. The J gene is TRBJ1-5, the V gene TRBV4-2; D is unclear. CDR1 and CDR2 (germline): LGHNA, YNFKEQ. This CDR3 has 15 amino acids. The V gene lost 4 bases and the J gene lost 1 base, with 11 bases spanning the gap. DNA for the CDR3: TGTGCCAGCAGCCCCGGAAGTACGAGCAATCAGCCCCAGCATTTT. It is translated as CASSPGSTSNQPQHF.

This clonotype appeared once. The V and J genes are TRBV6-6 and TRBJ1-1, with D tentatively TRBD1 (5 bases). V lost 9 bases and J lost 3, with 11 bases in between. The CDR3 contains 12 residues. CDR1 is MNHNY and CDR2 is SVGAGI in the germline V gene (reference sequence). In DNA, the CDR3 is TGTGCCAGTACAGGCGGATACACTGAAGCTTTCTTT. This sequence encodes CASTGGYTEAFF.

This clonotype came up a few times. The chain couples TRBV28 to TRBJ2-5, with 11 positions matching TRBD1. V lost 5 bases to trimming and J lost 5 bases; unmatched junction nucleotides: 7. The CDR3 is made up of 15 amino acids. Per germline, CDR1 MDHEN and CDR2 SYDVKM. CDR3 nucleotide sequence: TGTGCCAGCAGTGCTCGGACAGGGGGCATCGAGACCCAGTACTTC. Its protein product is CASSARTGGIETQYF.

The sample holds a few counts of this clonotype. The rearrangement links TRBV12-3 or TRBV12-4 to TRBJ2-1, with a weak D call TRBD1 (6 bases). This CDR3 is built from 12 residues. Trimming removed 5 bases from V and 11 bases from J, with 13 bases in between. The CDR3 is CASSTTGPKQFF. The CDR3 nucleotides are TGTGCCAGCAGTACGACAGGCCCAAAGCAGTTCTTC.

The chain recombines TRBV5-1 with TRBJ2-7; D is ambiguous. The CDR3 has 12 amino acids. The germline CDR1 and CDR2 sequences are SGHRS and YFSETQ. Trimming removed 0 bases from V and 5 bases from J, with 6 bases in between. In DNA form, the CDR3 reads TGCGCCAGCAGCTTGGCCTTCGACGAGCAGTACTTC. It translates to CASSLAFDEQYF.

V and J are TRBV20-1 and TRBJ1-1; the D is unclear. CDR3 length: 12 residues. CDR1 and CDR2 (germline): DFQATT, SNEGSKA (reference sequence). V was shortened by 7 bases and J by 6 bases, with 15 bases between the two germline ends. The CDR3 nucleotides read TGCAGTGTCATACAGATAGCCGCTGAAGCTTTCTTT. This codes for CSVIQIAAEAFF.

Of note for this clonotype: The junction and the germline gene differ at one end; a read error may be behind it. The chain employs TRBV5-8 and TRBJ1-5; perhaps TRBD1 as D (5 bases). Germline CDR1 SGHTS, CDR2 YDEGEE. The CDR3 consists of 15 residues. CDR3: CASTKSGSRNQPQHF. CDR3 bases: TGTGCCAGCACCAAATCAGGGTCCCGCAATCAACCCCAGCATTTT.

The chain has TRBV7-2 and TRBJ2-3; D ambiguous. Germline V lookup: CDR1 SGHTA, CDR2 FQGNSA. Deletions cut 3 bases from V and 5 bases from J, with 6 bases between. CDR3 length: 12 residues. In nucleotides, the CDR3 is TGTGCCAGCAGCTTCTTTTTAGATACGCAGTATTTT. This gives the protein CASSFFLDTQYF.

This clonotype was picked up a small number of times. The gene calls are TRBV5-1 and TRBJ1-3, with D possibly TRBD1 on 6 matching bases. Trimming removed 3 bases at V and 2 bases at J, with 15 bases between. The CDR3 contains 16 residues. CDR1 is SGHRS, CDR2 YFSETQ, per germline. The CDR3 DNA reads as TGCGCCAGCAGCTGGGGGCAGGGAGGAGCTGGAAACACCATATATTTT. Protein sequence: CASSWGQGGAGNTIYF.

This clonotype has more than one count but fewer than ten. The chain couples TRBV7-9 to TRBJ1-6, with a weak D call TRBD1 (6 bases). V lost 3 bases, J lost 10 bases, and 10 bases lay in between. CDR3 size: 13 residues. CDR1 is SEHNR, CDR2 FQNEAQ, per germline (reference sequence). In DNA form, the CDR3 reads TGTGCCAGCAGCTTGGGGGCCCTCTCACCCCTCCACTTT. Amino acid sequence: CASSLGALSPLHF. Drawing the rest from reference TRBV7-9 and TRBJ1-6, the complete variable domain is DTGVSQNPRHKITKRGQNVTFRCDPISEHNRLYWYRQTLGQGPEFLTYFQNEAQLEKSRLLSDRFSAERPKGSFSTLEIQRTEQGDSAMYLCASSLGALSPLHFGNGTRLTVT.